The 21 T cell receptor beta chains reported below all come from one sample, sequenced in a study of blood T cell repertoires in COVID-19. Only in-frame clones appear in the TCRdb table, and some are missing; sequencing was by immunoSEQ multiplex PCR. This repertoire shows a few hundred thousand clones, approximately 85% found once; its top ten account for approximately 7.9%. The source material was peripheral blood. The receptors were sampled from a human donor in a cohort sampled during active COVID-19.

This clone was counted only a few times. The CDR3 loop is CASSLTSGYGYTF. The CDR3 DNA reads TGTGCCAGCAGTTTAACCTCAGGGTATGGCTACACCTTC. The chain has TRBV27 and TRBJ1-2, with a tentative D call TRBD1 (5 bases). CDR1 is MNHEY and CDR2 is SMNVEV in the germline V gene (reference sequence). V lost 2 bases and J lost 5, with 9 bases in between. There are 13 residues in the CDR3.

This chain joins TRBV6-5 and TRBJ2-7, with 7 bases matching TRBD1. V lost 6 bases to trimming and J lost 4 bases; unmatched junction nucleotides: 9. Germline assignment: CDR1 MNHEY and CDR2 SVGAGI. The CDR3 has 14 amino acids. The DNA of the CDR3 is TGTGCCAGCAGCCCCGGGACAGAGGAGTACGAGCAGTACTTC. It specifies CASSPGTEEYEQYF.

This sequence joins TRBV7-7 and TRBJ2-2, with 8 nucleotides matching TRBD1. The J segment lost 4 bases and the V segment lost 1 base, leaving 5 bases of the junction unmatched. Germline V CDR1 and CDR2: SSHAT, FNYEAQ (reference sequence). This CDR3 spans 16 amino acids. Written as DNA, the CDR3 is TGTGCCAGCAGCTTAGATCAAACAGGGGGCACCGGGGAGCTGTTTTTT. Translating it yields CASSLDQTGGTGELFF.

The rearrangement uses TRBV10-3 and TRBJ2-7, with 8 bases aligning to TRBD1. This CDR3 is built from 14 residues. Per the germline V gene, CDR1 is ENHRY and CDR2 is SYGVKD. Trimming took 2 bases from V and 3 from J; bases not matched to a gene: 3. The CDR3 sequence: CAISEGQGLYEQYF. CDR3 bases: TGTGCCATCAGTGAGGGACAGGGACTCTACGAGCAGTACTTC.

This chain joins TRBV29-1 and TRBJ1-1; tentatively, D is TRBD1 (5 bases). The CDR3 sequence is 13 residues long. CDR1 SQVTM and CDR2 ANQGSEA come from the germline V gene. Trimming took off 5 bases at V and 6 bases at J, with 16 bases between the two ends. The chain's CDR3 is CSVKGQGFAEAFF. The DNA of the CDR3 is TGCAGCGTTAAGGGGCAGGGATTCGCTGAAGCTTTCTTT.

The V and J genes are TRBV30 and TRBJ2-1, with 7 bases identical to TRBD2. CDR3 size: 14 residues. Trimming removed 0 bases from V and 9 bases from J; junction bases left unmatched: 8. Per germline, CDR1 GTSNPN and CDR2 SVGIG (reference sequence). CDR3 amino acids: CAWSVRGGVAEQFF. As DNA, the CDR3 is TGTGCCTGGAGTGTACGTGGGGGGGTGGCTGAGCAGTTCTTC.

This chain joins TRBV9 and TRBJ2-2, with D perhaps matching TRBD2 (5 bases). Germline lookup yields CDR1 SGDLS and CDR2 YYNGEE. V was clipped by 4 bases and J by 5 bases, with 12 bases between them. The CDR3 is made up of 14 amino acids. CDR3 nucleotides: TGTGCCAGCAGCCTACAGACGGGGACCGGGGAGCTGTTTTTT. This translates into CASSLQTGTGELFF.

For the CDR3, the DNA is TGTGCCAGCAGCTCATACCGGGACAGGGGGGGCTACACCTTC. Encoded protein: CASSSYRDRGGYTF. V gene TRBV3-1 (or the pseudogene TRBV3-2) combines with J gene TRBJ1-2, with 11 bases aligning to TRBD1. Germline CDR1 is LGHDT and CDR2 is YNNKEL (reference sequence). Trimming removed 5 bases from V and 8 bases from J; junction bases left unmatched: 7. The CDR3 contains 14 residues.

This chain joins TRBV6-5 and TRBJ1-2; TRBD1 aligns across 7 bases. Germline CDR1 and CDR2: MNHEY and SVGAGI. Unmatched junction bases numbered 7, after V lost 7 bases and J lost 8 bases. This CDR3 has 12 amino acids. CDR3 residues: CASTPDRVGYTF. The CDR3 bases are TGTGCCAGCACCCCCGACAGGGTGGGCTACACCTTC.

V gene TRBV3-1 (or the pseudogene TRBV3-2) combines with J gene TRBJ1-1; no reliable D call. The V gene's germline CDR1 is LGHDT and CDR2 YNNKEL (reference sequence). The CDR3 is made up of 12 amino acids. V was trimmed by 1 base and J by 8 bases, leaving 8 bases between them. The CDR3 region is CASSQGTLEAFF. Written as DNA, the CDR3 is TGTGCCAGCAGCCAAGGAACATTGGAAGCTTTCTTT.

The chain recombines TRBV30 with TRBJ1-2; weak D call: TRBD1 (6 bases). V shed 3 bases and J shed 0 bases, with 11 bases lying between them. Germline CDR1 GTSNPN, CDR2 SVGIG (reference sequence). The CDR3 spans 14 residues. CDR3 residues: CAWRGTLTNYGYTF. In DNA form, the CDR3 reads TGTGCCTGGAGGGGGACACTCACTAACTATGGCTACACCTTC.

This clone was seen a handful of times. This sequence joins TRBV3-1 (or the pseudogene TRBV3-2) and TRBJ1-2; 8 bases line up with TRBD1. Unmatched junction bases numbered 11, after V lost 3 bases and J lost 5 bases. Germline V gene sequence: CDR1 LGHDT, CDR2 YNNKEL (reference sequence). The CDR3 totals 16 residues. CDR3 protein: CASSQHQGALGYGYTF. The CDR3 coding sequence is TGTGCCAGCAGCCAGCATCAGGGGGCGCTCGGATATGGCTACACCTTC.

This clone has just one count. The chain couples TRBV2 to TRBJ2-2; D is unresolved. CDR1 and CDR2 (germline): SNHLY, FYNNEI. V was cut by 3 bases and J by 5 bases, with 7 bases left in between. The CDR3 contains 13 residues. The CDR3: CASSETGTGELFF. The CDR3 coding sequence is TGTGCCAGCAGTGAGACCGGGACCGGGGAGCTGTTTTTT.

This clone was detected a few times. Additional DNA sequences in this sample encode the identical CDR3. V and J are TRBV12-3 or TRBV12-4 and TRBJ1-5; D is unclear. The CDR3 runs 13 residues. V dropped 1 base and J dropped 4 bases, with 5 bases sitting between them. The CDR3 DNA follows: TGTGCCAGCAGTTTAGGGCAGAATCAGCCCCAGCATTTT. This encodes CASSLGQNQPQHF.

This clone was seen a few times. The chain carries TRBV5-1 and TRBJ1-6; TRBD1 matches at 8 bases. Germline CDR1 and CDR2: SGHRS and YFSETQ. This CDR3 spans 15 amino acids. Germline trimming cut 4 bases from V and 7 bases from J; bases unmatched to any gene: 7. CDR3 DNA sequence: TGCGCCAGCAGCAACGGGACAGGAAAAAATTCACCCCTCCACTTT. Amino acid sequence: CASSNGTGKNSPLHF.

The V call is TRBV15, the J call TRBJ1-3; D unresolved. This CDR3 has 14 amino acids. Per the germline V gene, CDR1 is LNHNV and CDR2 is YYDKDF (reference sequence). V lost 0 bases and J lost 3, with 6 bases in between. The CDR3 region is CATSRDPSGNTIYF. As DNA, the CDR3 is TGTGCCACCAGCAGAGACCCCAGTGGAAACACCATATATTTT.

The chain recombines TRBV11-2 with TRBJ2-7, with D hard to call. This CDR3 has 14 residues. CDR1 and CDR2 from the germline V gene are SGHAT and FQNNGV. V lost 4 bases and J 0 bases, leaving 10 bases between the germline ends. The CDR3 nucleotides read TGTGCCAGCAGCTATCGCGGCGCCTCCTACGAGCAGTACTTC. Its protein product is CASSYRGASYEQYF.

With respect to this clone: Other DNA sequences of this sample code for an identical CDR3. This sequence joins TRBV27 and TRBJ1-5, with unresolved D. Germline V gene lookup returns CDR1 MNHEY and CDR2 SMNVEV (reference sequence). V lost 5 bases and J lost 7, with 9 bases in between. This CDR3 has 12 residues. In DNA, the CDR3 is TGTGCCAGCAGTCTCCTTGGCCAGCCCCAGCATTTT. It encodes CASSLLGQPQHF.

The chain has TRBV30 and TRBJ2-3; no clear D gene. Per the germline V gene, CDR1 is GTSNPN and CDR2 is SVGIG (reference sequence). The CDR3 spans 13 residues. V dropped 2 bases and J dropped 2 bases, with 8 bases sitting between them. CDR3: CAWSLRDTDTQYF. In DNA, the CDR3 is TGTGCCTGGAGTCTGCGAGACACAGATACGCAGTATTTT.

This chain joins TRBV2 and TRBJ2-2, with no clear D. The CDR3 sequence is 19 residues long. Germline V gene lookup returns CDR1 SNHLY and CDR2 FYNNEI. V was shortened by 4 bases and J by 3 bases, with 24 bases between the two germline ends. CDR3 residues: CASSVWPARFPEDTGELFF. The DNA for the CDR3 is TGTGCCAGCAGTGTTTGGCCCGCTAGGTTCCCTGAGGACACCGGGGAGCTGTTTTTT.

V usage is TRBV29-1 and J usage is TRBJ1-5; tentative D call: TRBD1 (6 bases). The length of the CDR3 is 15 residues. Germline values: CDR1 SQVTM, CDR2 ANQGSEA. Trimming left V 4 bases short and J 1 base short, with 14 bases between. CDR3 coding DNA: TGCAGCGTTGTGGGCCCCCAGGGGAGCAATCAGCCCCAGCATTTT. Residues: CSVVGPQGSNQPQHF.